This TCR beta chain was retrieved from a study of CD8 T cells in Susac syndrome. The study's findings and limits: By the study's own acknowledgment, its TCR sequencing and HLA analysis included relatively few individuals.

Germline V gene sequence: CDR1 LGHNA, CDR2 YSLEER. Deletions cut 0 bases from V and 2 bases from J, with 2 bases between. The CDR3 runs to 13 residues. The table lists this clonotype with a few counts. What it recognizes is unknown. Reverse transcription used about 0.5 to 1 ug RNA and random hexamers. An immunoSEQ multiplex PCR generated amplified TCR beta CDR3 products spanning 54 Vbeta and 13 Jbeta. Each CDR3 protein is one row after TCRdb ran MiXCR on the immunoSEQ multiplex PCR reads. The sample has hundreds of thousands of distinct CDR3 sequences, approximately 85% seen once; the top ten hold roughly 0.21%. TCR beta sequencing covered blood CD8+ and CD4+ T cells. Negative isolation yielded CD4+ and CD8+ T cells, and FACS enriched TEMRA cells.

Sequencing used CD8+ T cells from PBMCs. The rearrangement uses TRBV4-3 and TRBJ2-1; D is ambiguous. This TCR was sampled from a human donor with multiple sclerosis. The CDR3 DNA is TGCGCCAGCAGCCAAGATGCCTACAATGAGCAGTTCTTC. Amino acids: CASSQDAYNEQFF.